This TCR beta chain was recovered during a study of naive and memory T cell subsets (dated by TCRdb to about 2017). With respect to the entire study: Sorted naive and memory T cell subsets from peripheral blood were analyzed in the study using a UMI-based, open-source pipeline for TCR alpha and beta sequencing. IgG serology results and the functional CMV T cell responses were in complete agreement. RNA was DNase-treated and reverse transcribed with TCR constant-region primers, mostly using SuperScript III.

The germline V gene specifies MNHEY as CDR1 and SVGAGI as CDR2. Measured from the cysteine to the phenylalanine, the CDR3 is 16 residues long. The entry retains the CDR3 DNA only, 48 bases that are in frame from base 1. After removal of 7 bases from V and 0 bases from J, the junction retains 9 bases not matched to a gene. TCR alpha and beta chain libraries were amplified separately from the second PCR step onward. Donor CMV status was determined by IFNgamma production from CD4+ T cells after overnight stimulation of fresh PBMCs with CMV viral lysate. Using Miltenyi beads, CD4 T cells were first positively selected, and CD8 T cells were then positively selected from the CD4-negative fraction. Cells stained for CD3, CD4, CD8, CD45RA, CD27 and a live/dead dye were sorted on a BD Aria II into four subsets by CD45RA and CD27. Blood was obtained from a few healthy volunteers, and the blood from each volunteer was fractionated into CD4 and CD8 T cells and subsequently into four differentiation subsets. About 110 ml of peripheral blood was collected from each donor, and PBMC were isolated from the blood using Ficoll-Paque PLUS density-gradient centrifugation. Sorted cells were lysed in RLT buffer, and RNA was extracted with a Qiagen RNeasy kit and stored at -80°C.

Remarks on this clonotype: Its recognized antigen is unknown. No qualities accompany the bases; no much larger clone lies one base away.

Library preparation was by UMI-ligation and nested PCR. An equimolar mix of two oligonucleotides covering both TRBC1 and TRBC2 was used as the beta constant-region primer. Four rounds of PCR, combining the SP2 primer with nested alpha and beta constant-region primers, were used to amplify the ligated cDNA. A single-stranded oligonucleotide carrying the SP2 primer and a 12-nucleotide UMI was ligated to the 3' end of the cDNA by T4 RNA ligase 1. Incubation of the ligation reaction was carried out at 16 degrees C for roughly 18-24 hours. PCR2 was typically run as a SYBR Green qPCR and stopped at a predetermined threshold to prevent over-amplification. All purifications after the first were performed with Agencourt AMPure XP magnetic beads. Libraries were quantified by Qubit and checked on a TapeStation, where a main peak was expected near 650 bp. Pooled libraries were sequenced on an Illumina MiSeq with v2 2x251 paired-end kits, typically giving about 0.95-2.2 million reads per sample. Libraries were pooled at around 3.8 nM per sample, and about 4.5-7.5% PhiX was added to improve cluster recognition. In the original analysis: Using tag matching that tolerated one base-pair mismatch, Decombinator assigned V and J genes to FASTQ reads that had been processed by Demultiplexor. By using UMIs, Collapsinator corrected both sequencing errors and the frequency errors caused by PCR heterogeneity. CDR3Translator translated TCRs and extracted CDR3s from the conserved cysteine to the FGXG phenylalanine, flagging non-productive sequences. Repertoires were subsampled to equal numbers of UMI-defined TCRs before Gini, Shannon entropy and inverse Simpson indices were calculated. Power-law fits to clonotype abundance distributions were performed by maximum likelihood within the linear range. Similar UMI counts, unique TCR numbers and clonal distributions were obtained with the pipeline and with MIGEC on one naive CD8 sample. One analysis removed from the naive repertoire any naive TCRs that were also found in any memory subset from the same donor. The repertoires were searched for approximately 7,000 CMV-associated CDR3 sequences that had been compiled from VDJdb and a published dataset. TCRdb trimmed public reads at Q25 via fastp, called clones via MiXCR and kept in-frame beta chains. Every distinct CDR3 protein forms one entry, paired with its most common genes and DNA. The V and J calls shown here were made by TCRdb, not taken from the authors' results. The table for this sample lists around 100,000 distinct CDR3 sequences; 14% of them were counted only once. The ten most abundant clones make up 2.8% of the sample.

Here is what the overall study found, with its caveats: Once error correction was done, more than 85% of naive TCR sequences showed up just once, which made the naive abundance distributions much steeper than those of the memory subsets. Gini index rose and Shannon and inverse Simpson diversity fell from naive through CM, EM and EMRA in both CD4 and CD8 cells. RNA-based TCR counts may be affected by expression changes linked to T cell activation and differentiation. No ground truth was available to validate the repertoire findings for the naive and memory subsets. TCR abundance followed a power law whose exponent differed between naive and memory subsets but was consistent across the three individuals. Each clonotype was defined as a single alpha or beta chain sequence rather than as a paired alpha/beta receptor. Naive repertoires, especially CD8, contained a few larger clonotypes, possibly memory cells re-expressing CD45RA.

Recombination linked TRBV6-5 to TRBJ2-3, and 8 junctional nucleotides match TRBD2. The TCR comes from a human donor in good health. Material: naive CD8+ T cells from blood. The sample's cell subset or site, from its label and the paper: naive T cells, CD45RA high CD27+. CDR3 loop: CASKRGYTLSTDTQYF. The DNA reads as follows: TGTGCCAGCAAGCGGGGGTACACTCTGAGCACAGATACGCAGTATTTT.